These 23 T cell receptor beta chains were all obtained from the same sample, sequenced in a study of T cell responses to AZD1222 COVID-19 vaccine. The repertoire was sequenced with immunoSEQ multiplex PCR; TCRdb's copy has only in-frame clones and lacks some. The sample lists about 180,000 clones; 85% to 90% were seen once. The starting material was peripheral blood, obtained 28 days after the second dose of the MenACWY control vaccine. All receptors derive from an adult who received the MenACWY meningococcal vaccine as a control.

V is TRBV30 and J is TRBJ1-6; D not certain. The germline V and J ends were trimmed by 4 bases and 7 bases, with 17 bases remaining between them. This CDR3 has 15 amino acids. CDR1 GTSNPN and CDR2 SVGIG come from the germline V gene (reference sequence). This chain's CDR3 is CAWTPLGTWNSPLHF. In nucleotides, the CDR3 is TGTGCCTGGACCCCTTTGGGTACGTGGAATTCACCCCTCCACTTT.

The chain is built from TRBV27 and TRBJ1-2; 8 bases agree with TRBD1. This CDR3 contains 15 residues. V trimming: 10 bases; J trimming: 8 bases; junction bases outside the gene matches: 18. Germline CDR1 MNHEY, CDR2 SMNVEV (reference sequence). The CDR3 sequence: CATYPQTGGPWGYTF. The CDR3 region has the DNA TGTGCCACCTATCCTCAAACAGGGGGACCCTGGGGCTACACCTTC.

This chain links TRBV15 with TRBJ2-4; 9 nucleotides line up with TRBD1. J was trimmed by 10 bases and V by 1 base; bases with no gene match: 8. Looked up from germline, CDR1 is LNHNV and CDR2 is YYDKDF (reference sequence). CDR3 length equals 15 residues. This chain's CDR3 is CATSRVPGQGEIQYF. The CDR3 coding sequence is TGTGCCACCAGCAGAGTCCCGGGACAGGGCGAAATTCAGTACTTC.

The chain uses TRBV2 and TRBJ1-2, with D maybe TRBD1 (6 bases). Per germline, CDR1 SNHLY and CDR2 FYNNEI. V was cut by 2 bases and J by 3 bases, with 10 bases left in between. The CDR3 totals 14 residues. As DNA, the CDR3 is TGTGCCAGCAGTGAATGGGCAGGGGACTATGGCTACACCTTC. This codes for CASSEWAGDYGYTF.

The chain joins TRBV25-1 to TRBJ2-3; either TRBD1 or TRBD2 may supply D (6 bases each). The germline V gene has CDR1 MGHDK and CDR2 SYGVNS. This CDR3 spans 13 amino acids. The germline V and J ends were trimmed by 6 bases and 6 bases, with 13 bases remaining between them. CDR3 DNA sequence: TGTGCCAGCAGGGTGACAGGAGGGGATACGCAGTATTTT. It specifies CASRVTGGDTQYF.

J is TRBJ2-7 and V is TRBV5-1; no firm D call. The CDR3 length is 15 residues. The germline gives CDR1 SGHRS, CDR2 YFSETQ. Deletions cut 0 bases from V and 3 bases from J, with 13 bases between. CDR3 bases: TGCGCCAGCAGCTTGGGTAGAGGACGGGTCTACGAGCAGTACTTC. Translating gives CASSLGRGRVYEQYF.

The rearrangement links TRBV7-9 to TRBJ1-1; possibly TRBD1 for D (5 bases). The CDR3 covers 13 residues. Trimming took 3 bases from V and 3 from J, leaving 8 bases between them. Germline CDR1 reads SEHNR; CDR2 reads FQNEAQ (reference sequence). The CDR3 DNA reads TGTGCCAGCAGCTTTACGGGGGACACTGAAGCTTTCTTT. Translation: CASSFTGDTEAFF.

The sample holds one count of this clone. V gene TRBV29-1 combines with J gene TRBJ1-1, with 7 bases aligning to TRBD1. The germline gives CDR1 SQVTM, CDR2 ANQGSEA. CDR3 length: 12 amino acids. V was clipped by 7 bases and J by 3 bases; unmatched bases: 5. The CDR3 spells CSALRGDTEAFF. In DNA form, the CDR3 reads TGCAGCGCCCTCAGGGGGGACACTGAAGCTTTCTTT.

This chain joins TRBV28 and TRBJ1-2; no clear D gene. The CDR3 spans 11 residues. V lost 1 base and J 4 bases, leaving 1 base between the germline ends. Per the germline V gene, CDR1 is MDHEN and CDR2 is SYDVKM. CDR3 coding DNA: TGTGCCAGCAGTTTATCCTATGGCTACACCTTC. Translated: CASSLSYGYTF.

The V and J genes are TRBV10-3 and TRBJ2-7; TRBD1 aligns across 7 bases. The CDR3 runs 13 residues. V was pared by 4 bases and J by 6 bases, with 6 bases of the junction left unmatched. Germline V lookup: CDR1 ENHRY, CDR2 SYGVKD. CDR3 protein: CAISGGGHGEQYF. Here the CDR3 DNA reads TGTGCCATCAGTGGAGGGGGCCATGGCGAGCAGTACTTC.

The chain recombines TRBV20-1 with TRBJ1-2; 8 bases are shared with TRBD1. Germline values: CDR1 DFQATT, CDR2 SNEGSKA (reference sequence). V shed 3 bases, J shed 3 bases, and the junction held 12 bases outside the gene matches. This CDR3 is 16 amino acids long. For the CDR3, the DNA is TGCAGTGCTAGTGGGACAGGTGGTGGAATGGACTATGGCTACACCTTC. It specifies CSASGTGGGMDYGYTF.

This clone appeared a single time. V gene TRBV10-3 combines with J gene TRBJ2-7; D possibly corresponds to TRBD2 (6 bases). Between the trimmed V and J ends, which lost 9 bases and 2 bases, there was a span of 11 bases. The CDR3 totals 12 residues. Germline V gene data show CDR1 as ENHRY and CDR2 as SYGVKD. CDR3 nucleotide sequence: TGTGCCATTAGGGACTTTACCTACGAGCAGTACTTC. Translation gives CAIRDFTYEQYF.

J is TRBJ2-7 and V is TRBV7-9; 8 nucleotides line up with TRBD1. V shed 5 bases, J shed 3 bases, and the junction held 6 bases outside the gene matches. Germline CDR1 and CDR2: SEHNR and FQNEAQ (reference sequence). This CDR3 is built from 14 residues. The CDR3, as DNA: TGTGCCAGCAGCGGACACAGGGGGATCTACGAGCAGTACTTC. Residues: CASSGHRGIYEQYF.

This clone has a handful of counts. CDR3: CASSLRLAGIIDEQFF. CDR3 in DNA: TGTGCCAGCAGCCTGAGACTAGCGGGAATAATCGATGAGCAGTTCTTC. The J gene is TRBJ2-1, the V gene TRBV7-8, with 11 nucleotides matching TRBD2. Germline V gene lookup returns CDR1 SGHVS and CDR2 FQNEAQ. Trimming took 5 bases from V and 8 from J; bases not matched to a gene: 11. The CDR3 consists of 16 residues.

This chain uses TRBV19 with TRBJ2-7; D might be TRBD1 or TRBD2, each matching 5 bases. V dropped 3 bases and J dropped 7 bases, with 13 bases sitting between them. This CDR3 region has 13 residues. CDR1 is LNHDA, CDR2 SQIVND, per germline (reference sequence). CDR3: CASSIQLWGEQYF. DNA of the CDR3: TGTGCCAGTAGTATCCAGCTTTGGGGGGAGCAGTACTTC.

The chain has TRBV6-5 and TRBJ1-5; no firm D call. The V end lost 8 bases, the J end lost 8 bases, and 19 bases lay between the germline ends. CDR1 is MNHEY, CDR2 SVGAGI, per germline. The CDR3 runs 14 residues. DNA for the CDR3: TGTGCCAGCTCCTTCATCGCGCTGCGCGAGCCCCAGCATTTT. This translates into CASSFIALREPQHF.

The V and J genes are TRBV19 and TRBJ1-2, with D possibly being TRBD1 (6 bases). Germline CDR1 LNHDA, CDR2 SQIVND (reference sequence). This CDR3 spans 18 amino acids. Trimming cost V 5 bases and J 5 bases, with 27 bases left between them. The DNA of the CDR3 is TGTGCCAGTAGTGGCACAGGGTTGCGGGACTTCTGGCTATATGGCTACACCTTC. This translates into CASSGTGLRDFWLYGYTF.

The V gene is TRBV4-2, the J gene TRBJ2-1, with 9 bases lining up with TRBD2. This CDR3 contains 15 residues. V lost 4 bases to trimming and J lost 4 bases; unmatched junction nucleotides: 5. The germline V gene has CDR1 LGHNA and CDR2 YNFKEQ. The CDR3 spells CASSPREGAYNEQFF. CDR3 DNA sequence: TGTGCCAGCAGCCCGCGGGAGGGTGCGTACAATGAGCAGTTCTTC.

This chain uses TRBV10-1 with TRBJ2-1; a possible D gene is TRBD1 (5 bases). Deletions cut 2 bases from V and 6 bases from J, with 11 bases between. The CDR3 is 14 amino acids. Germline-derived CDR1 and CDR2 are WNHNN and SYGVQD (reference sequence). DNA of the CDR3: TGCGCCAGCAGTGAGACAACTCAGGGCAATGAGCAGTTCTTC. It encodes CASSETTQGNEQFF.

V is TRBV19 and J is TRBJ2-5; D perhaps matches TRBD2 (6 bases). The germline CDR1 and CDR2 sequences are LNHDA and SQIVND (reference sequence). Trimming removed 3 bases from V and 1 base from J, with 9 bases in between. The CDR3 runs 14 residues. The CDR3 is CASSIGGVQETQYF. The CDR3 DNA follows: TGTGCCAGTAGTATTGGCGGGGTCCAAGAGACCCAGTACTTC. The whole variable domain, filled in from reference TRBV19 and TRBJ2-5, reads DGGITQSPKYLFRKEGQNVTLSCEQNLNHDAMYWYRQDPGQGLRLIYYSQIVNDFQKGDIAEGYSVSREKKESFPLTVTSAQKNPTAFYLCASSIGGVQETQYFGPGTRLLVL.

This chain joins TRBV30 and TRBJ1-4, with D unclear. Between the trimmed V and J ends, which lost 7 bases and 12 bases, there was a span of 21 bases. Looked up from germline, CDR1 is GTSNPN and CDR2 is SVGIG (reference sequence). The CDR3 is 13 residues long. In DNA, the CDR3 is TGTGCCTCGCTGGAGGCCCCAATGAAGGAACTGTTTTTT. This encodes CASLEAPMKELFF.

The chain is built from TRBV27 and TRBJ1-5; D may be TRBD1 (5 bases). V lost 5 bases to trimming and J lost 2 bases, with 13 bases between them. The CDR3 consists of 15 residues. Germline V gene data show CDR1 as MNHEY and CDR2 as SMNVEV (reference sequence). The CDR3 coding sequence is TGTGCCAGCAGTGGGACTACGAGGGGCAATCAGCCCCAGCATTTT. Its protein product is CASSGTTRGNQPQHF.

This chain uses TRBV19 with TRBJ2-7; possible D gene TRBD1, 6 bases. V was trimmed by 10 bases and J by 5 bases, leaving 18 bases between them. The CDR3 covers 13 residues. Germline V gene lookup returns CDR1 LNHDA and CDR2 SQIVND (reference sequence). CDR3 DNA sequence: TGTGCCACCCGTGACAGGAGCCCTAACGAGCAGTACTTC. Translation gives CATRDRSPNEQYF. The full variable domain, with the rest looked up from reference TRBV19 and TRBJ2-7, is DGGITQSPKYLFRKEGQNVTLSCEQNLNHDAMYWYRQDPGQGLRLIYYSQIVNDFQKGDIAEGYSVSREKKESFPLTVTSAQKNPTAFYLCATRDRSPNEQYFGPGTRLTVT.